This TCR beta chain comes out of a study of circulating and synovial CD4+ cells in juvenile arthritis. The table came from immunoSEQ multiplex PCR; TCRdb's copy has only in-frame clones and leaves some out. The data hold about 14,000 clones, with approximately 83% observed a single time. Germline CDR1 SGHTA, CDR2 FQGNSA. The CDR3 spans 17 residues. V lost 2 bases to trimming and J lost 4 bases; unmatched junction nucleotides: 11. This receptor was taken from a human patient with juvenile idiopathic arthritis. Some clones in this sample may be carry-over from other donors' samples. The chain is built from TRBV7-2 and TRBJ2-5; 9 positions match TRBD2. The sequencing input was CD4+ T cells from synovial fluid. This CDR3 reads CASSLRGRRGGVETQYF. CDR3 nucleotide sequence: TGTGCCAGCAGCTTAAGGGGACGGCGGGGGGGCGTAGAGACCCAGTACTTC.